The T cell receptor beta chain described here comes from a study of cytomegalovirus exposure and HLA in healthy donors. For this clone: Its antigen is not known.

This PCR relied on a set of 60 Vbeta primers and 13 Jbeta primers. Sequenced by immunoSEQ multiplex PCR; TCRdb stores in-frame clones only, minus some. The sample consists of about 140,000 clones, around 66% of them appearing once. Study-level points and caveats: The majority of TCR sequences were rare, yet some public TCRs appeared in many donors. Some segments of the V type, notably TRBV6-2 and TRBV6-3, were excluded as indistinguishable. There were a few CMV-associated chains whose specificity for CMV antigens was confirmed in vitro.

Nominally healthy donors were sampled, though unrecorded immune exposures were likely. The V and J ends lost 2 bases and 5 bases respectively, with 15 bases between them. Germline V CDR1 and CDR2: SGHAT, FQNNGV. This CDR3 region has 16 residues. J is TRBJ2-2 and V is TRBV11-2, with TRBD2 as a possible D gene (6 bases). Sequences were obtained from PBMCs. The sequence was collected from a woman aged 55-70 years in good health and CMV-seronegative. CDR3 loop: CASSLSTGGVTGELFF. The CDR3, as DNA: TGTGCCAGCAGCTTATCTACCGGGGGAGTAACCGGGGAGCTGTTTTTT.